Following are 25 T cell receptor beta chains from one sample sequenced in a study of T-cell reconstitution after alpha-beta-depleted transplantation in children. Unique molecular identifiers were incorporated during preparation of the TCRbeta library. TCRdb fed the PCR reads into MiXCR, producing one record per CDR3 protein. The sample lists 90,000 to 150,000 distinct CDR3 sequences; more than 20% were seen once. The source material was PBMCs, mostly from graft donor cells, sampled 180 days after TCRalphabeta/CD19-depleted stem cell transplant. The source of these receptors is a male patient between 2 and 15 years old who had a stem cell transplant for chronic granulomatous disease, so the T cells may come from the graft donor.

This clonotype was found a few times. This rearrangement joins TRBV11-2 to TRBJ2-2; no reliable D call. CDR1 and CDR2 (germline): SGHAT, FQNNGV. With 7 bases removed from V and 4 bases from J, the gap between germline ends came to 7 bases. This CDR3 has 12 residues. CDR3: CASITGTGELFF. The CDR3 DNA reads TGTGCCAGCATCACGGGCACCGGGGAGCTGTTTTTT.

This clonotype was counted at least ten times. The rearrangement joins TRBV12-3 or TRBV12-4 to TRBJ2-1; TRBD2 aligns across 7 bases. V was clipped by 6 bases and J by 3 bases; unmatched bases: 5. The CDR3 loop spans 14 amino acids. In DNA, the CDR3 is TGTGCCAGCAGCCAGCGGGACGGCTACAATGAGCAGTTCTTC. Protein: CASSQRDGYNEQFF.

This clonotype was picked up many times. The chain employs TRBV20-1 and TRBJ2-7; D is uncertain. V was clipped by 5 bases and J by 5 bases, with 16 bases between them. Germline CDR1 is DFQATT and CDR2 is SNEGSKA (reference sequence). CDR3 length equals 13 residues. CDR3 sequence: CSARTAMVHEQYF. CDR3 coding DNA: TGCAGTGCTCGTACGGCCATGGTCCACGAGCAGTACTTC.

This chain connects TRBV7-2 to TRBJ1-5; D ambiguous. This CDR3 has 14 residues. V lost 4 bases, J lost 3 bases, and 10 bases lay in between. The V gene's germline CDR1 is SGHTA and CDR2 FQGNSA. The CDR3 sequence is CASSSDIINQPQHF. The CDR3 region has the DNA TGTGCCAGCAGCTCAGACATCATCAATCAGCCCCAGCATTTT.

This clonotype was detected once. This chain connects TRBV11-2 to TRBJ2-1; the D is unclear. Germline V CDR1 and CDR2: SGHAT, FQNNGV. V was pared by 4 bases and J by 7 bases, with 14 bases between. The CDR3 covers 14 residues. The CDR3 coding sequence is TGTGCCAGCAGCTCATACATCGTGGGTAATGAGCAGTTCTTC. This translates into CASSSYIVGNEQFF.

This clonotype was recorded at least ten times. The gene calls are TRBV5-1 and TRBJ2-2, with 8 bases fitting TRBD2. The germline gives CDR1 SGHRS, CDR2 YFSETQ. The CDR3 has 19 amino acids. Trimming removed 4 bases from V and 4 bases from J; junction bases left unmatched: 18. CDR3 nucleotide sequence: TGCGCCAGCAGCCGTACGGACTTAGCGGGGCCCCGAGGCACCGGGGAGCTGTTTTTT. Protein product: CASSRTDLAGPRGTGELFF.

This clonotype occurred many times. This chain connects TRBV25-1 to TRBJ2-3; 14 bases are a match to TRBD2. Germline V gives CDR1 MGHDK, CDR2 SYGVNS. This CDR3 comprises 18 residues. The ends lost 3 bases at V and 4 bases at J; junction bases unmatched: 9. The CDR3 loop is CASSDTSSGLAGADTQYF. The CDR3 coding sequence is TGTGCCAGCAGTGACACATCATCGGGACTAGCGGGAGCAGATACGCAGTATTTT.

This clonotype came up a few times. The rearrangement joins TRBV10-3 to TRBJ2-7; D gene ambiguous. Trimming shortened V by 11 bases and J by 0 bases, and 17 bases separated the two germline ends. There are 14 residues in the CDR3. Germline V gene lookup returns CDR1 ENHRY and CDR2 SYGVKD. CDR3 sequence: CAPTQLEHSYEQYF. CDR3 DNA sequence: TGTGCCCCAACGCAGCTAGAACACTCCTACGAGCAGTACTTC.

This clonotype was detected ten times or more. This sequence joins TRBV5-1 and TRBJ1-1, with D unresolved. V gave up 5 bases and J gave up 3 bases, with 17 bases separating them. There are 15 residues in the CDR3. Germline V gives CDR1 SGHRS, CDR2 YFSETQ. As DNA, the CDR3 is TGCGCCAGCAGTTGGACCGGGGTCGAGTACACTGAAGCTTTCTTT. Translating gives CASSWTGVEYTEAFF.

In this sample, this clonotype turned up many times. The V call is TRBV4-3, the J call TRBJ2-3; 7 positions match TRBD1. Germline V gene lookup returns CDR1 LGHNA and CDR2 YSLEER. The CDR3 contains 16 residues. V trimming: 0 bases; J trimming: 4 bases; junction bases outside the gene matches: 7. Here the CDR3 DNA reads TGCGCCAGCAGCCAAGACAACGACAGGGTATCAGATACGCAGTATTTT. It codes for CASSQDNDRVSDTQYF.

The chain uses TRBV7-6 and TRBJ2-5; D gene unclear. Trimming left V 5 bases short and J 1 base short, with 11 bases between. Germline CDR1 reads SGHVS; CDR2 reads FNYEAQ. This CDR3 is built from 14 residues. The CDR3 DNA reads TGTGCCAGCAGCACCATGGACGGCCAAGAGACCCAGTACTTC. This codes for CASSTMDGQETQYF.

The chain couples TRBV11-2 to TRBJ2-3, with 10 nucleotides matching TRBD2. Looked up from germline, CDR1 is SGHAT and CDR2 is FQNNGV. The ends lost 8 bases at V and 7 bases at J; junction bases unmatched: 3. The CDR3 loop spans 12 amino acids. The DNA for the CDR3 is TGTGCCAGCCAGCGGGAGGGGAATACGCAGTATTTT. It yields the protein CASQREGNTQYF.

The J gene is TRBJ1-1, the V gene TRBV5-6, with D possibly matching TRBD1 (5 bases). Germline CDR1 is SGHDT and CDR2 is YYEEEE. V lost 3 bases and J lost 1, with 16 bases in between. CDR3 length equals 16 residues. The CDR3 sequence: CASSSFPGLSNTEAFF. The CDR3 region has the DNA TGTGCCAGCAGCTCGTTTCCGGGACTTTCGAACACTGAAGCTTTCTTT.

This clonotype has more than one count but fewer than ten. The J gene is TRBJ2-1, the V gene TRBV5-1; D may be TRBD1 or TRBD2 (5 bases each). Per the germline V gene, CDR1 is SGHRS and CDR2 is YFSETQ. This CDR3 has 15 amino acids. V gave up 7 bases and J gave up 0 bases, with 14 bases separating them. The CDR3 loop is CASCSGQLSYNEQFF. CDR3 sequence (DNA): TGCGCCAGCTGTTCGGGGCAGCTCTCCTACAATGAGCAGTTCTTC. The full variable domain, with the rest looked up from reference TRBV5-1 and TRBJ2-1, is KAGVTQTPRYLIKTRGQQVTLSCSPISGHRSVSWYQQTPGQGLQFLFEYFSETQRNKGNFPGRFSGRQFSNSRSEMNVSTLELGDSALYLCASCSGQLSYNEQFFGPGTRLTVL.

This clonotype occurred many times. The chain employs TRBV25-1 and TRBJ2-5; a possible D gene is TRBD2 (5 bases). The germline V gene has CDR1 MGHDK and CDR2 SYGVNS. V was trimmed by 3 bases and J by 0 bases, leaving 17 bases between them. CDR3 length equals 17 residues. CDR3 in DNA: TGTGCCAGCAGTGACGAGAGGTACGGGGTTTACCAAGAGACCCAGTACTTC. Amino acids: CASSDERYGVYQETQYF.

This rearrangement joins TRBV20-1 to TRBJ2-5; TRBD2 aligns across 12 bases. CDR3 size: 18 residues. The germline V gene has CDR1 DFQATT and CDR2 SNEGSKA (reference sequence). Trimming removed 5 bases from V and 4 bases from J; junction bases left unmatched: 17. CDR3 sequence (DNA): TGCAGTGCTCGCCCGAGCTGGCCTAGCGGGAGGGCCAGAGAGACCCAGTACTTC. It specifies CSARPSWPSGRARETQYF.

This rearrangement joins TRBV7-2 to TRBJ2-3; D not resolved. The CDR3 sequence is 14 residues long. Between the trimmed V and J ends, which lost 0 bases and 5 bases, there was a span of 9 bases. The germline V gene has CDR1 SGHTA and CDR2 FQGNSA. The CDR3 bases are TGTGCCAGCAGCTTAGCCATCCCGGGAGATACGCAGTATTTT. It specifies CASSLAIPGDTQYF.

The chain links TRBV10-3 to TRBJ1-2; D might be TRBD1 (5 bases). With 6 bases removed from V and 4 bases from J, the gap between germline ends came to 15 bases. CDR1 is ENHRY, CDR2 SYGVKD, per germline. The CDR3 is made up of 14 amino acids. The CDR3 nucleotides read TGTGCCATCAGAAGCTCTCAGGGTGGCTATGGCTACACCTTC. Protein sequence: CAIRSSQGGYGYTF.

This clonotype showed up many times. This chain joins TRBV20-1 and TRBJ1-2; TRBD1 aligns across 8 bases. CDR1 is DFQATT and CDR2 is SNEGSKA in the germline V gene (reference sequence). The CDR3 length is 12 residues. Losses at the gene ends were 6 bases for V and 6 bases for J; bases not matched to a gene: 6. The CDR3 DNA follows: TGCAGTGCAGATGGACAGGGCGATGGCTACACCTTC. As protein: CSADGQGDGYTF.

This clonotype was found a few times. The V and J genes are TRBV4-3 and TRBJ1-3; D might be TRBD1 (5 bases). Germline loops: CDR1 LGHNA, CDR2 YSLEER. The V gene lost 0 bases and the J gene lost 6 bases, with 15 bases spanning the gap. This CDR3 is 16 amino acids long. The CDR3 region has the DNA TGCGCCAGCAGCCAAGAAGTGGGAGGGGTCGAAAACACCATATATTTT. The encoded protein is CASSQEVGGVENTIYF.

V is TRBV5-6 and J is TRBJ2-1, with D perhaps matching TRBD1 or TRBD2 (6 bases each). Germline V gene data show CDR1 as SGHDT and CDR2 as YYEEEE. The germline V and J ends were trimmed by 0 bases and 5 bases, with 15 bases remaining between them. This CDR3 has 16 amino acids. CDR3 in amino acids: CASSLGGRGGNNEQFF. DNA for the CDR3: TGTGCCAGCAGCTTGGGAGGCAGGGGAGGTAACAATGAGCAGTTCTTC. The complete variable domain, with remaining parts taken from reference TRBV5-6 and TRBJ2-1, reads DAGVTQSPTHLIKTRGQQVTLRCSPKSGHDTVSWYQQALGQGPQFIFQYYEEEERQRGNFPDRFSGHQFPNYSSELNVNALLLGDSALYLCASSLGGRGGNNEQFFGPGTRLTVL.

This chain links TRBV9 with TRBJ1-1; 8 nucleotides align to TRBD1. There are 13 residues in the CDR3. CDR1 and CDR2 from the germline V gene are SGDLS and YYNGEE. The junction had 3 bases not matched to a gene; V was cut back by 0 bases and J by 8 bases. CDR3 nucleotides: TGTGCCAGCAGCGTAGTTCGGACAGGGGAAGCTTTCTTT. This encodes CASSVVRTGEAFF.

This clonotype was found a few times. This rearrangement joins TRBV12-3 or TRBV12-4 to TRBJ1-1; D is unclear. Trimming pared 6 bases from V and 5 bases from J, leaving 16 bases between. This CDR3 region has 14 residues. The CDR3 nucleotides read TGTGCCAGCAGCGATACATTGATGCAGACTGAAGCTTTCTTT. Protein sequence: CASSDTLMQTEAFF.

The chain carries TRBV29-1 and TRBJ2-7, with 7 nucleotides matching TRBD1. V trimming: 6 bases; J trimming: 2 bases; junction bases outside the gene matches: 4. Germline CDR1 SQVTM, CDR2 ANQGSEA. The CDR3 extends over 12 amino acids. DNA for the CDR3: TGCAGCGTCCTAGACAGGGCCTACGAGCAGTACTTC. This encodes CSVLDRAYEQYF.

This clonotype was counted only a few times. The chain links TRBV29-1 to TRBJ2-5; the match to TRBD1 covers 9 bases. With V trimmed by 5 bases and J by 1 base, 2 bases remained unmatched. Germline values: CDR1 SQVTM, CDR2 ANQGSEA. The CDR3 spans 13 residues. The CDR3 spells CSVSDRGQETQYF. Written as DNA, the CDR3 is TGCAGCGTTTCGGACAGGGGCCAAGAGACCCAGTACTTC.